This T cell receptor (beta chain) derives from a study of cytomegalovirus exposure and HLA in healthy donors. Study outcomes and limitations: A later look showed TCR association rates differing by HLA locus, highest for DRB1 and lowest for HLA-C. Based on reports, TCR beta sequences accurately predicted HLA-A and HLA-B alleles for most subjects.

After removal of 1 base from V and 10 bases from J, the junction contained 5 bases not matched to a gene. Germline values: CDR1 GTSNPN, CDR2 SVGIG (reference sequence). The CDR3 loop spans 14 amino acids. 13 Jbeta primers and 60 Vbeta primers were used for the PCR. Some clones are missing from TCRdb's copy, which holds only in-frame ones; the method was immunoSEQ multiplex PCR. The table lists 200,000 to 300,000 clones, just under 85% of them singletons. With respect to this clone: Its cognate antigen is unknown.

The sequence was collected from a woman in her thirties or forties in good health and CMV-seropositive. Material for sequencing was PBMCs. This chain uses TRBV30 with TRBJ1-6, with TRBD1 matching 9 bases. The CDR3 loop reads CAWSGGQGWSPLHF. In DNA, the CDR3 is TGTGCCTGGAGTGGGGGACAGGGTTGGTCACCCCTCCACTTT.